The clone carrying this T cell receptor beta chain was seen at least ten times. Its antigen is not identified. Trimming shortened V by 5 bases and J by 5 bases, and 13 bases separated the two germline ends. This CDR3 spans 14 amino acids. Germline assignment: CDR1 SNHLY and CDR2 FYNNEI. This record comes from a study of CD8 T cells in ankylosing spondylitis. Findings and limits, study-wide: Those disease-linked clones were CD8+; they were also relatively rare in peripheral blood.

MiXCR, run by TCRdb on the 5' RACE reads, gives a single entry per CDR3 protein. The sample has more than 100,000 distinct CDR3 sequences, 9.5% to 12% seen once. Sample: blood, either unsorted or a sorted T cell fraction (not recorded which). This chain connects TRBV2 to TRBJ2-4; weak D call: TRBD1 (6 bases). This receptor was obtained from a female donor with ankylosing spondylitis or in good health (not recorded which). Here the CDR3 DNA reads TGTGCCAGCAGTCCCCAGGGGATGCAAAACATTCAGTACTTC. Amino acid sequence: CASSPQGMQNIQYF.